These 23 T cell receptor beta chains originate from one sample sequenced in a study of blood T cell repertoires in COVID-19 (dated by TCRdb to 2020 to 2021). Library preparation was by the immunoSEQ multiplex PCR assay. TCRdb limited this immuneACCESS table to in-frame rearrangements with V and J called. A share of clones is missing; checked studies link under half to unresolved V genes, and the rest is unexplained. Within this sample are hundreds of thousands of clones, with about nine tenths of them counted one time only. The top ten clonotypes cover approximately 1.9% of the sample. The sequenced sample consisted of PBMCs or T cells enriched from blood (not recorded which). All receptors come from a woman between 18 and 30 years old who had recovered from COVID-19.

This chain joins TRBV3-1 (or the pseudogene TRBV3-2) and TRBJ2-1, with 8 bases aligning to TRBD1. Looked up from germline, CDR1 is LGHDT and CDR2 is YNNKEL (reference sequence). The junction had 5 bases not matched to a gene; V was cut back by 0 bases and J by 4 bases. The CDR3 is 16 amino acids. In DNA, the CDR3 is TGTGCCAGCAGCCAAGACCTGGGACAGGCATACAATGAGCAGTTCTTC. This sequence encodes CASSQDLGQAYNEQFF.

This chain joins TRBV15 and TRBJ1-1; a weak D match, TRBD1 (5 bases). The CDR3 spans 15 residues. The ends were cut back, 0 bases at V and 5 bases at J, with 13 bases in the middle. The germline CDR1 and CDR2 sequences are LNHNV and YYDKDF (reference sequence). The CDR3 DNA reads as TGTGCCACCAGCAGAGATGCGGGAAGGGGAACTGAAGCTTTCTTT. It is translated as CATSRDAGRGTEAFF.

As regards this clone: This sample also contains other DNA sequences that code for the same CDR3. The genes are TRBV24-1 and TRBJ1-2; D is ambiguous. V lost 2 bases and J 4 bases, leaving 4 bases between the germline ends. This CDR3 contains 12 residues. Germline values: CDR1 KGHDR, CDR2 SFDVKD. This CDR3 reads CATSDSVYGYTF. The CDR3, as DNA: TGTGCCACCAGTGATTCGGTCTATGGCTACACCTTC.

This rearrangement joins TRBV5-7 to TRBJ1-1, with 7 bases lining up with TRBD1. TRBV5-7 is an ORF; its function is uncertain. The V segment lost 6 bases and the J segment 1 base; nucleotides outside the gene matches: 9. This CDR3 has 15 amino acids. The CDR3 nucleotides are TGTGCCAGCAAAAACCCTACAGGGGCGAACACTGAAGCTTTCTTT. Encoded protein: CASKNPTGANTEAFF.

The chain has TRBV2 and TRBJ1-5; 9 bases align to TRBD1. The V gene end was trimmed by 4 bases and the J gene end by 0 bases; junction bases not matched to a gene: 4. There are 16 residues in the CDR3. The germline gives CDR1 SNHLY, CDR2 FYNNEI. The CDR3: CASSGDRAYSNQPQHF. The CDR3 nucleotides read TGTGCCAGCAGTGGGGACAGGGCATATAGCAATCAGCCCCAGCATTTT.

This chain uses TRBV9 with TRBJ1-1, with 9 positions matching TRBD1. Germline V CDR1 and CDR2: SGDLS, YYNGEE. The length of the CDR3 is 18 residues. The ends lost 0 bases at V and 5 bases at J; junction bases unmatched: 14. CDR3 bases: TGTGCCAGCAGCGTAGCCACCGACATGACAGGGGGTGGGACTGAAGCTTTCTTT. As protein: CASSVATDMTGGGTEAFF. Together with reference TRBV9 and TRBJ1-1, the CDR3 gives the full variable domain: DSGVTQTPKHLITATGQRVTLRCSPRSGDLSVYWYQQSLDQGLQFLIQYYNGEERAKGNILERFSAQQFPDLHSELNLSSLELGDSALYFCASSVATDMTGGGTEAFFGQGTRLTVV.

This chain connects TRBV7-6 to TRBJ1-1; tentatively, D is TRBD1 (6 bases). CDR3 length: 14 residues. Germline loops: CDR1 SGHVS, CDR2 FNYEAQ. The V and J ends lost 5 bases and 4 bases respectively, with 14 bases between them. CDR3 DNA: TGTGCCAGCAGCCCCCGGACAGAATTCACTGAAGCTTTCTTT. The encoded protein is CASSPRTEFTEAFF. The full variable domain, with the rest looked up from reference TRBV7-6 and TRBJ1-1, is GAGVSQSPRYKVTKRGQDVALRCDPISGHVSLYWYRQALGQGPEFLTYFNYEAQQDKSGLPNDRFSAERPEGSISTLTIQRTEQRDSAMYRCASSPRTEFTEAFFGQGTRLTVV.

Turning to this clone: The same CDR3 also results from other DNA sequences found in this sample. The CDR3 nucleotides are TGTGCTAGTGGTTTGGGACTAGCGGGGAGCAATGAGCAGTTCTTC. Protein: CASGLGLAGSNEQFF. The V gene is TRBV12-5, the J gene TRBJ2-1; 11 nucleotides match TRBD2. The V gene's germline CDR1 is LGHNT and CDR2 FRNRAP. The CDR3 consists of 15 residues. Trimming removed 1 base from V and 6 bases from J; junction bases left unmatched: 2.

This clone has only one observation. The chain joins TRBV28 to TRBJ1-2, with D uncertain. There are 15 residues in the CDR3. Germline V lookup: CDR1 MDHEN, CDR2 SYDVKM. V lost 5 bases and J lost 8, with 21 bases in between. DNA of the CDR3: TGTGCCAGCAGTATAAGGTTTCGGCGGGGTGGCGGCTACACCTTC. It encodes CASSIRFRRGGGYTF.

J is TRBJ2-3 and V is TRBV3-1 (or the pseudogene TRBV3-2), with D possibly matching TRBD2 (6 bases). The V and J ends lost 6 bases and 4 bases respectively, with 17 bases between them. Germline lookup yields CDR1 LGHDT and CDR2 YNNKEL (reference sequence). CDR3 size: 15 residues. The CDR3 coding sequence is TGTGCCAGCAGGGGAGGCCCGATGGGTGCAGATACGCAGTATTTT. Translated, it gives CASRGGPMGADTQYF.

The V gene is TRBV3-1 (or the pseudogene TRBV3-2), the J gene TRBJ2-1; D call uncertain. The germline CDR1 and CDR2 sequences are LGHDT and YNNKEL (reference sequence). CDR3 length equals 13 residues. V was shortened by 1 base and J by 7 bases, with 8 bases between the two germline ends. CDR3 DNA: TGTGCCAGCAGCCAAGGTTCGGTTAATGAGCAGTTCTTC. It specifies CASSQGSVNEQFF.

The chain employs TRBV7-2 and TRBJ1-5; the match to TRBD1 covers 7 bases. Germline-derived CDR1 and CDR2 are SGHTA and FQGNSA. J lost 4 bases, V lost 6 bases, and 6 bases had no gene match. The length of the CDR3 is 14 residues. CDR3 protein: CASSWDSQNQPQHF. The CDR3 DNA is TGTGCCAGCAGTTGGGACAGCCAAAATCAGCCCCAGCATTTT. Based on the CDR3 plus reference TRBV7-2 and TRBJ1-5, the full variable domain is GAGVSQSPSNKVTEKGKDVELRCDPISGHTALYWYRQSLGQGLEFLIYFQGNSAPDKSGLPSDRFSAERTGGSVSTLTIQRTQQEDSAVYLCASSWDSQNQPQHFGDGTRLSIL.

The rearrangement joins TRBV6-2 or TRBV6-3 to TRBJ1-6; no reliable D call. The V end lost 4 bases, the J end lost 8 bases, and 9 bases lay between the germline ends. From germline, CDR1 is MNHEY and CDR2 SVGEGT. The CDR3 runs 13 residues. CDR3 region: CASSSRGDSPLHF. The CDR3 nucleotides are TGTGCCAGCAGTTCGAGAGGAGATTCACCCCTCCACTTT.

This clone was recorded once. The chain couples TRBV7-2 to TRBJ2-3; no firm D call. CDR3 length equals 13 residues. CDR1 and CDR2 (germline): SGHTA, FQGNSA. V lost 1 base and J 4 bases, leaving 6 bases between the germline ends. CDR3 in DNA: TGTGCCAGCAGCTTAGAACATCCAGATACGCAGTATTTT. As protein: CASSLEHPDTQYF. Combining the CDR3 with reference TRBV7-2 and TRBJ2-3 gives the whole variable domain GAGVSQSPSNKVTEKGKDVELRCDPISGHTALYWYRQSLGQGLEFLIYFQGNSAPDKSGLPSDRFSAERTGGSVSTLTIQRTQQEDSAVYLCASSLEHPDTQYFGPGTRLTVL.

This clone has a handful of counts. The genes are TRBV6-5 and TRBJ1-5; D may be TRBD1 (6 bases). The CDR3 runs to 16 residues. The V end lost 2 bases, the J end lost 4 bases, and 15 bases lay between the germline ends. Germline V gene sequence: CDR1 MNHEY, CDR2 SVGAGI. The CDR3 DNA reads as TGTGCCAGCAGTTACGATGGGGGCCGGGGTAATCAGCCCCAGCATTTT. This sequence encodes CASSYDGGRGNQPQHF.

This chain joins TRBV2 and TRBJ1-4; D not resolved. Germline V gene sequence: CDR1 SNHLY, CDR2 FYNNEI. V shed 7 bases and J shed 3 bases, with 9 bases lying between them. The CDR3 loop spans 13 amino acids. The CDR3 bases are TGTGCCAGCAACGGGAGGGCTAATGAAAAACTGTTTTTT. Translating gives CASNGRANEKLFF.

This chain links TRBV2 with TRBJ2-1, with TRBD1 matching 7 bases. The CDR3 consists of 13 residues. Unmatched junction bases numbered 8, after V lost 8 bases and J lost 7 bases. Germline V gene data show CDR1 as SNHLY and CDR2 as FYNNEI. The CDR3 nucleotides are TGTGCCAGCGGAAAGGGGACAGAAAATGAGCAGTTCTTC. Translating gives CASGKGTENEQFF.

The CDR3 here is CASGITGVEGEAFF. In DNA form, the CDR3 reads TGTGCTAGTGGTATCACAGGGGTGGAGGGTGAAGCTTTCTTT. This chain joins TRBV12-5 and TRBJ1-1; 7 bases are shared with TRBD1. With 5 bases clipped from V and 7 bases from J, the junction kept 10 bases outside the gene matches. Germline V gives CDR1 LGHNT, CDR2 FRNRAP. The CDR3 sequence is 14 residues long.

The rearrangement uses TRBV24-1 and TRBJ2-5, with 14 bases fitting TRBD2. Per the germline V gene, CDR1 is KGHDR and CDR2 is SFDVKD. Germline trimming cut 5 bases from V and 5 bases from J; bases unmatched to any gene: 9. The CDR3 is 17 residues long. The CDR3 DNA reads TGTGCCACCAGTGTCCCCGGACTAGCGGGAGGTCTGGAGACCCAGTACTTC. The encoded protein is CATSVPGLAGGLETQYF.

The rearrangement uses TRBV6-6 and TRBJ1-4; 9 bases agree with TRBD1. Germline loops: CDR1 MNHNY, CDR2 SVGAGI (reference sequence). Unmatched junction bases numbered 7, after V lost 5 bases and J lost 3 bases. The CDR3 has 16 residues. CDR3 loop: CASSTTGTGPNEKLFF. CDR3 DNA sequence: TGTGCCAGCAGTACGACAGGGACAGGGCCTAATGAAAAACTGTTTTTT.

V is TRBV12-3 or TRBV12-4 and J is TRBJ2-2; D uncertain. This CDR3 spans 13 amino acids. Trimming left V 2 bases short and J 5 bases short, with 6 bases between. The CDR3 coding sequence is TGTGCCAGCAGTTTATCCCTGACCGGGGAGCTGTTTTTT. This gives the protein CASSLSLTGELFF.

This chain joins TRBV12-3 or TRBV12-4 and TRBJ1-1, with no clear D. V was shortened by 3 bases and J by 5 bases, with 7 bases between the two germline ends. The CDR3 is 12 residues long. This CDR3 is CASSFSGTEAFF. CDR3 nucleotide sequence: TGTGCCAGCAGTTTCTCGGGAACTGAAGCTTTCTTT.

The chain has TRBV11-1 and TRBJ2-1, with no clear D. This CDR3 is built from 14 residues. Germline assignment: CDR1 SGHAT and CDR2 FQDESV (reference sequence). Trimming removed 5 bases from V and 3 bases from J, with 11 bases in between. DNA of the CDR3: TGTGCCAGCAGCCCGGGTGGCAGCTACAATGAGCAGTTCTTC. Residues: CASSPGGSYNEQFF.